This TCR beta chain is from a study of cytomegalovirus exposure and HLA in healthy donors. Overall study: From approximately 170 million T cells, an earlier analysis saw approximately 110 million unique TCR beta sequences. From donors who were HLA-typed, an early data release held about 85 million unique TCRs. Study-wide points: Cytomegalovirus-associated status was assigned to 164 TCR beta chains. A further, later analysis showed that HLA-associated TCR beta chains (compared with equally common others) were more clonally expanded.

About this clone itself: Its antigen is undetermined.

A multiplex PCR was run with 60 Vbeta primers and 13 Jbeta primers. Produced via immunoSEQ multiplex PCR; TCRdb's table is partial and in-frame only. The sample holds some 170,000 clones, under 80% seen once. The germline CDR1 and CDR2 sequences are SGDLS and YYNGEE. The V and J ends lost 4 bases and 4 bases, in that order; junction bases with no gene match: 7. CDR3 length: 15 amino acids. This clonotype originated in a human donor in good health. Material for sequencing was PBMCs. The chain carries TRBV9 and TRBJ1-2; 10 nucleotides agree with TRBD1. CDR3 region: CASSIGQGVFYGYTF. The CDR3 coding sequence is TGTGCCAGCAGCATCGGACAGGGGGTTTTCTATGGCTACACCTTC.